Sequencing of this T cell receptor beta chain was carried out in a study of blood T cells in healthy people across ages. The germline gives CDR1 SGHVS, CDR2 FNYEAQ. Trimming cost V 1 base and J 7 bases, with 19 bases left between them. The CDR3 loop spans 17 amino acids. This clonotype has only a few counts. Donors each provided about 10 milliliters of peripheral blood. Alongside a J-beta primer mix, a sample-barcoded 5' primer served in a second PCR lasting about 6 to 11 cycles. TCRdb re-called the 5' RACE reads through MiXCR, storing one row per CDR3 protein. The sample has roughly 790,000 distinct CDR3 sequences, more than 40% seen once.

The TCR originated in a woman in her sixties in good health. V and J are TRBV7-6 and TRBJ1-4, with D hard to call. Sequencing was performed on blood. The CDR3 DNA follows: TGTGCCAGCAGCTTAGAGGTCCGCCCCCGTATCAGTGAAAAACTGTTTTTT. As protein: CASSLEVRPRISEKLFF.